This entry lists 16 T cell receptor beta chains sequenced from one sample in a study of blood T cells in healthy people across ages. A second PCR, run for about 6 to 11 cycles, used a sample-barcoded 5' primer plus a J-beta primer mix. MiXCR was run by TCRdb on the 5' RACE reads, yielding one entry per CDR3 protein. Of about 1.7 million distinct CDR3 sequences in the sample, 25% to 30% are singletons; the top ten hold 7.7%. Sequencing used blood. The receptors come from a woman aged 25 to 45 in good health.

In nucleotides, the CDR3 is TGTGCCAGCTCACGAGCGGAAAATTCACCCCTCCACTTT. Translation gives CASSRAENSPLHF. The rearrangement links TRBV18 to TRBJ1-6; D unclear. Germline loops: CDR1 KGHSH, CDR2 LQKENI. The CDR3 covers 13 residues. Trimming pared 4 bases from V and 7 bases from J, leaving 8 bases between. The whole variable domain, filled in from reference TRBV18 and TRBJ1-6, reads NAGVMQNPRHLVRRRGQEARLRCSPMKGHSHVYWYRQLPEEGLKFMVYLQKENIIDESGMPKERFSAEFPKEGPSILRIQQVVRGDSAAYFCASSRAENSPLHFGNGTRLTVT.

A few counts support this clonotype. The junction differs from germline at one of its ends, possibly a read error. The CDR3 DNA follows: TGTGCCATCAGCCCGGGACAGGGAAACAACGAGCAGTACTTC. Protein product: CAISPGQGNNEQYF. The V call is TRBV7-2, the J call TRBJ2-4; 9 bases match TRBD1. With the DNA end fitting TRBJ2-7 better, the J assignment may be wrong. Germline CDR1 SGHTA, CDR2 FQGNSA. The CDR3 runs 14 residues.

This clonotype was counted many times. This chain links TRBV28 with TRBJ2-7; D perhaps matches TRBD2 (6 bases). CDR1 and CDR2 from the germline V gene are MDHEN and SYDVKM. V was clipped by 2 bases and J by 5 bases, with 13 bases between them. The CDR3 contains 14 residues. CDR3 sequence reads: CASSLTGGTHEQYF. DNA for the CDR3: TGTGCCAGCAGTTTAACTGGGGGGACCCACGAGCAGTACTTC.

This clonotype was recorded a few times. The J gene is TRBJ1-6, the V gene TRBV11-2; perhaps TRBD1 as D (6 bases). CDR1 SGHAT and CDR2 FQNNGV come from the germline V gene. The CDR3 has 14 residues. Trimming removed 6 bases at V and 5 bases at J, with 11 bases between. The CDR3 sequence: CASSYRQDNSPLHF. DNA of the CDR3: TGTGCCAGCAGTTACCGACAGGATAATTCACCCCTCCACTTT. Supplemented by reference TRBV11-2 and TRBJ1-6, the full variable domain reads EAGVAQSPRYKIIEKRQSVAFWCNPISGHATLYWYQQILGQGPKLLIQFQNNGVVDDSQLPKDRFSAERLKGVDSTLKIQPAKLEDSAVYLCASSYRQDNSPLHFGNGTRLTVT.

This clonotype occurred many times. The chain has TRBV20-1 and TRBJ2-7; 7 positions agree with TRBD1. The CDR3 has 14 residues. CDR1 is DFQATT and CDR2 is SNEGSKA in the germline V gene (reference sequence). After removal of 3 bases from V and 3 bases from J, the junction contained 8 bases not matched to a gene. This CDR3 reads CSASTGTVGYEQYF. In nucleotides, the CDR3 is TGCAGTGCTAGCACCGGGACAGTTGGCTACGAGCAGTACTTC.

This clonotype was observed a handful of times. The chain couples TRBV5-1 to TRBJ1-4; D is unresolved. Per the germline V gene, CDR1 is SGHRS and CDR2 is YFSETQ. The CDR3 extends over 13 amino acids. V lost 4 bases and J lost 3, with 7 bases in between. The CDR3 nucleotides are TGCGCCAGCAGCATGGCTCCTAATGAAAAACTGTTTTTT. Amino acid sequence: CASSMAPNEKLFF. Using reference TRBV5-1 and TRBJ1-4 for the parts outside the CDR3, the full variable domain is KAGVTQTPRYLIKTRGQQVTLSCSPISGHRSVSWYQQTPGQGLQFLFEYFSETQRNKGNFPGRFSGRQFSNSRSEMNVSTLELGDSALYLCASSMAPNEKLFFGSGTQLSVL.

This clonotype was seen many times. CDR3 coding DNA: TGTGCCAGCAGACAAGCGGGGGGCCTGTTGAATGAGCAGTTCTTC. Amino acids: CASRQAGGLLNEQFF. This chain joins TRBV12-3 or TRBV12-4 and TRBJ2-1; 9 bases line up with TRBD2. CDR3 size: 15 residues. The trim removed 6 bases at V and 7 bases at J, leaving 10 bases unmatched.

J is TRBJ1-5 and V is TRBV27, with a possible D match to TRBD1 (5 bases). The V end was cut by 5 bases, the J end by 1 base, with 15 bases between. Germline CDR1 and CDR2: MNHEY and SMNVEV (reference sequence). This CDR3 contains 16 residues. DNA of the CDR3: TGTGCCAGCAGTCTCATAACCGGGACGAGCAATCAGCCCCAGCATTTT. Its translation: CASSLITGTSNQPQHF.

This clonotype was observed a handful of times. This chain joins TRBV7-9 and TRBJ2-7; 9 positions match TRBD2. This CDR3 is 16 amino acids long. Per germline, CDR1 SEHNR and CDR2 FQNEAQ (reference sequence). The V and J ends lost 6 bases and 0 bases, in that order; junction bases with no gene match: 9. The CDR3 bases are TGTGCCAGCAGTCCCCGCTTAGCGGGGGACTCCTACGAGCAGTACTTC. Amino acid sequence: CASSPRLAGDSYEQYF.

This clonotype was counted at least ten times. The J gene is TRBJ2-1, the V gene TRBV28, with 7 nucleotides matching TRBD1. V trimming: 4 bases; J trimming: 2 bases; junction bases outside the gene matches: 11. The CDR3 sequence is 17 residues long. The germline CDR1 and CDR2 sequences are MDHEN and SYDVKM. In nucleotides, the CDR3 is TGTGCCAGCAGTTCCCGGACAGGTCTCACGACCTACAATGAGCAGTTCTTC. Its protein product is CASSSRTGLTTYNEQFF. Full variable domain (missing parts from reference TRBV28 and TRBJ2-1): DVKVTQSSRYLVKRTGEKVFLECVQDMDHENMFWYRQDPGLGLRLIYFSYDVKMKEKGDIPEGYSVSREKKERFSLILESASTNQTSMYLCASSSRTGLTTYNEQFFGPGTRLTVL.

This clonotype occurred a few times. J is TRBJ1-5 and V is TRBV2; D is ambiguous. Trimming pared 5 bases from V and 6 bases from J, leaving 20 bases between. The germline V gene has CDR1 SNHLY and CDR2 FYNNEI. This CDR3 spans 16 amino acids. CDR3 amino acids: CASSLGSHLPGQPQHF. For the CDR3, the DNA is TGTGCCAGCAGTCTGGGCAGCCACCTCCCCGGTCAGCCCCAGCATTTT.

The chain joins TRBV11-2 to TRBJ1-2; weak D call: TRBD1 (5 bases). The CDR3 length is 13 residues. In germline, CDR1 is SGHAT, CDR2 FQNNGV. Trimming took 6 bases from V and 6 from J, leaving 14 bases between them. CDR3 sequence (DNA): TGTGCCAGCAGGGGGGAGGTGTCCCATGGCTACACCTTC. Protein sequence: CASRGEVSHGYTF.

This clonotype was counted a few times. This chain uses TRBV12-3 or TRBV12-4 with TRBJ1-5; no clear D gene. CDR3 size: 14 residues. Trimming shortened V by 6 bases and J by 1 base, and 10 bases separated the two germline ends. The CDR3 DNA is TGTGCCAGCAGAGATCAAATAAGCAATCAGCCCCAGCATTTT. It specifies CASRDQISNQPQHF.

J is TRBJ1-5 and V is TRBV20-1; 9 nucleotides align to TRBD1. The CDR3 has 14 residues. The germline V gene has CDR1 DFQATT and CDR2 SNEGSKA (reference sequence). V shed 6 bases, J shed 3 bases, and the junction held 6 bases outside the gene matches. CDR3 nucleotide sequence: TGCAGTGCCTCTGGGACAGGGCTCAATCAGCCCCAGCATTTT. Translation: CSASGTGLNQPQHF.

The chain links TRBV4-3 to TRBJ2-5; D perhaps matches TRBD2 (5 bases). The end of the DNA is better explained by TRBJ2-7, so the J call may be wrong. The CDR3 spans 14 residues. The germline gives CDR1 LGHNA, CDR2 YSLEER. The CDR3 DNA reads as TGCGCCAGCAGCCAAAGGTTCCGGGACTACGAGCAGTACTTC. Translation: CASSQRFRDYEQYF.

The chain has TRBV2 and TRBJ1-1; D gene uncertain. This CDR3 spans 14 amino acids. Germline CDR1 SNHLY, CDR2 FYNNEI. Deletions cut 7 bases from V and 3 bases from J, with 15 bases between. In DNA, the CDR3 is TGTGCCAGCAACAGACTCTCAAGGGACACTGAAGCTTTCTTT. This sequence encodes CASNRLSRDTEAFF.